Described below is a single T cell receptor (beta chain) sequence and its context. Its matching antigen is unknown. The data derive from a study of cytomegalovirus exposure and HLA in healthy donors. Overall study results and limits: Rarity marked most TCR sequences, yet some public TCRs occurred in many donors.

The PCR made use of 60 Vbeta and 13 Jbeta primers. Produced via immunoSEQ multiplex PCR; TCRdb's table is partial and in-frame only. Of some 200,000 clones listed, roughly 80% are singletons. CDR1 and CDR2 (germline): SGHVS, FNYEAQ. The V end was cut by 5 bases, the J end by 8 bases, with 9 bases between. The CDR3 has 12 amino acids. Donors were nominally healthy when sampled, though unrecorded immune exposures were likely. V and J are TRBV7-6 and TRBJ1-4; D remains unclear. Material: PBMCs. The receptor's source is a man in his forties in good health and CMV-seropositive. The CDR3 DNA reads TGTGCCAGCAGCCACTGGCGGGAAAAACTGTTTTTT. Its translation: CASSHWREKLFF.